The 9 T cell receptor beta chains below come from one sample, sequenced in a study of blood T cell repertoires in COVID-19. Repertoires were generated with immunoSEQ multiplex PCR, while TCRdb's copy carries only in-frame clones and drops some. The table lists some 170,000 clones, roughly four fifths of them singletons, with roughly 10% in the top ten. Sequenced material: peripheral blood. Receptor source: a human donor in a cohort sampled during active COVID-19.

The chain links TRBV11-3 to TRBJ2-3; 11 bases match TRBD2. This CDR3 region has 17 residues. The germline V gene has CDR1 SGHNT and CDR2 YENEEA. Losses at the gene ends were 5 bases for V and 2 bases for J; bases not matched to a gene: 9. The CDR3 region has the DNA TGTGCCAGCAGCCTGGGGACTAGCGGATTCAACACAGATACGCAGTATTTT. The encoded protein is CASSLGTSGFNTDTQYF.

The chain employs TRBV19 and TRBJ2-3; the match to TRBD1 covers 8 bases. V shed 10 bases and J 0 bases; nucleotides not matched to a gene: 3. Looked up from germline, CDR1 is LNHDA and CDR2 is SQIVND (reference sequence). The length of the CDR3 is 13 residues. CDR3 bases: TGTGCCATCGGGGACAGGAGCACAGATACGCAGTATTTT. It translates to CAIGDRSTDTQYF. Looking up the rest from reference TRBV19 and TRBJ2-3 gives the full variable domain: DGGITQSPKYLFRKEGQNVTLSCEQNLNHDAMYWYRQDPGQGLRLIYYSQIVNDFQKGDIAEGYSVSREKKESFPLTVTSAQKNPTAFYLCAIGDRSTDTQYFGPGTRLTVL.

The CDR3 spells CASSMDRSGEQFF. CDR3 coding DNA: TGTGCCAGCAGCATGGACAGGTCCGGTGAGCAGTTCTTC. The chain carries TRBV11-1 and TRBJ2-1, with 7 bases aligning to TRBD1. CDR1 is SGHAT and CDR2 is FQDESV in the germline V gene (reference sequence). V lost 5 bases to trimming and J lost 9 bases; unmatched junction nucleotides: 7. The CDR3 length is 13 residues.

The chain has TRBV7-2 and TRBJ2-7; 7 bases line up with TRBD2. V dropped 0 bases and J dropped 5; count of bases not matched to a gene: 4. The CDR3 length is 14 residues. From germline, CDR1 is SGHTA and CDR2 FQGNSA. The DNA for the CDR3 is TGTGCCAGCAGCTTAGCGGGAGGGTACCACGAGCAGTACTTC. Translation gives CASSLAGGYHEQYF.

The chain has TRBV6-2 or TRBV6-3 and TRBJ2-1; D perhaps matches TRBD2 (6 bases). The V end lost 0 bases, the J end lost 1 base, and 13 bases lay between the germline ends. The CDR3 extends over 17 amino acids. The germline V gene has CDR1 MNHEY and CDR2 SVGEGT. Here the CDR3 DNA reads TGTGCCAGCAGTTACTCCTTTAGCGGTTTATCCTACAATGAGCAGTTCTTC. It codes for CASSYSFSGLSYNEQFF.

V and J are TRBV11-2 and TRBJ2-7, with 9 nucleotides matching TRBD1. Germline CDR1 reads SGHAT; CDR2 reads FQNNGV. With V trimmed by 4 bases and J by 6 bases, 13 bases remained unmatched. This CDR3 contains 16 residues. For the CDR3, the DNA is TGTGCCAGCAGCTCCCTTCGGGGACAGGGCCTGATCGAGCAGTACTTC. Translation gives CASSSLRGQGLIEQYF.

The chain employs TRBV10-2 and TRBJ1-2; a possible D gene is TRBD1 (6 bases). The germline gives CDR1 WSHSY, CDR2 SAAADI. The CDR3 spans 15 residues. Trimming shortened V by 6 bases and J by 2 bases, and 16 bases separated the two germline ends. The CDR3 DNA sequence: TGCGCCAGCAGGGACGACAGGCTGATCAACTATGGCTACACCTTC. Translating it yields CASRDDRLINYGYTF.

The chain recombines TRBV7-9 with TRBJ1-5, with a tentative D call TRBD1 (6 bases). V lost 7 bases and J lost 1, with 14 bases in between. The CDR3 loop spans 15 amino acids. The V gene's germline CDR1 is SEHNR and CDR2 FQNEAQ (reference sequence). Here the CDR3 DNA reads TGTGCCAGCAATTCAGGGGAAGGGAGCAATCAGCCCCAGCATTTT. Its protein is CASNSGEGSNQPQHF.

This chain links TRBV5-5 with TRBJ2-7; maybe TRBD2 (6 bases). This CDR3 spans 15 amino acids. V lost 0 bases and J lost 7, with 17 bases in between. The germline CDR1 and CDR2 sequences are SGHKS and YYEKEE (reference sequence). Here the CDR3 reads CASSLDRTPGGEQYF. The CDR3 DNA reads as TGTGCCAGCAGCTTGGATCGGACGCCAGGAGGGGAGCAGTACTTC.